Following are 16 T cell receptor beta chains from one sample sequenced in a study of cytomegalovirus exposure and HLA in healthy donors. PCR involved 60 Vbeta and 13 Jbeta primers. Only in-frame clones appear in the TCRdb table, and some are missing; sequencing was by immunoSEQ multiplex PCR. This sample has 100,000 to 120,000 clones, with approximately 82% found just once. Material for sequencing was PBMCs. Receptor source: a man aged 30 to 45 in good health and CMV-seropositive.

This clone appeared once. The rearrangement joins TRBV23-1 to TRBJ1-5, with D perhaps TRBD1 (6 bases). TRBV23-1 is an ORF, with its function uncertain. This CDR3 region has 14 residues. The germline V and J ends were trimmed by 4 bases and 3 bases, with 10 bases remaining between them. As DNA, the CDR3 is TGCGCCAGCAGTCGGCAGGGGCACAATCAGCCCCAGCATTTT. Its translation is CASSRQGHNQPQHF.

This clone has more than one count but fewer than ten. The gene calls are TRBV18 and TRBJ1-1; D perhaps matches TRBD1 (5 bases). The CDR3 sequence is 15 residues long. Between the trimmed V and J ends, which lost 0 bases and 1 base, there was a span of 9 bases. Germline CDR1 reads KGHSH; CDR2 reads LQKENI. The CDR3 nucleotides are TGTGCCAGCTCACCACCCGGGGGAAGGAACACTGAAGCTTTCTTT. Residues: CASSPPGGRNTEAFF.

The chain joins TRBV7-2 to TRBJ1-4, with D unresolved. V gave up 5 bases and J gave up 0 bases, with 7 bases separating them. This CDR3 contains 14 residues. Germline assignment: CDR1 SGHTA and CDR2 FQGNSA. CDR3 sequence (DNA): TGTGCCAGCAGCGCAGTTGCAACTAATGAAAAACTGTTTTTT. This gives the protein CASSAVATNEKLFF. Full variable domain (remainder filled in from reference TRBV7-2 and TRBJ1-4): GAGVSQSPSNKVTEKGKDVELRCDPISGHTALYWYRQSLGQGLEFLIYFQGNSAPDKSGLPSDRFSAERTGGSVSTLTIQRTQQEDSAVYLCASSAVATNEKLFFGSGTQLSVL.

The chain has TRBV30 and TRBJ1-6, with D possibly being TRBD1 (5 bases). The germline V gene encodes CDR1 GTSNPN and CDR2 SVGIG (reference sequence). CDR3 size: 14 residues. V lost 0 bases and J lost 2, with 5 bases in between. The CDR3 nucleotides are TGTGCCTGGAGTGTGACAGCCTATAATTCACCCCTCCACTTT. Encoded protein: CAWSVTAYNSPLHF.

The chain recombines TRBV5-5 with TRBJ1-2; TRBD1 aligns across 7 bases. Germline CDR1 and CDR2: SGHKS and YYEKEE (reference sequence). Trimming cost V 0 bases and J 2 bases; bases outside gene matches: 7. CDR3 length equals 16 residues. CDR3 nucleotides: TGTGCCAGCAGCTTGGCCCAGGGACAGCCAAACTATGGCTACACCTTC. Translated, it gives CASSLAQGQPNYGYTF.

The chain links TRBV11-3 to TRBJ2-7; D is possibly TRBD2 (6 bases). The CDR3 has 13 residues. Trimming took 5 bases from V and 7 from J, leaving 15 bases between them. CDR1 and CDR2 (germline): SGHNT, YENEEA. The CDR3 spells CASSRGAQLEQYF. The DNA of the CDR3 is TGTGCCAGCAGCCGCGGGGCGCAGTTGGAGCAGTACTTC.

This clone was seen only a few times. This chain links TRBV27 with TRBJ2-7; 10 positions agree with TRBD1. The CDR3 consists of 14 residues. The trim removed 6 bases at V and 2 bases at J, leaving 4 bases unmatched. Germline V gene sequence: CDR1 MNHEY, CDR2 SMNVEV (reference sequence). Written as DNA, the CDR3 is TGTGCCAGCAGGGGACAGGGGTCGCCCTACGAGCAGTACTTC. It specifies CASRGQGSPYEQYF.

This chain joins TRBV18 and TRBJ2-6, with 7 bases that match TRBD1. This CDR3 has 18 residues. In germline, CDR1 is KGHSH, CDR2 LQKENI. V shed 2 bases and J 2 bases; nucleotides not matched to a gene: 9. The CDR3 region is CASSPKGAVLAGANVLTF. The CDR3 nucleotides are TGTGCCAGCTCACCAAAGGGGGCCGTATTAGCTGGGGCCAACGTCCTGACTTTC.

V gene TRBV15 combines with J gene TRBJ1-2, with TRBD1 identical over 10 bases. The CDR3 runs 15 residues. Trimming cost V 8 bases and J 4 bases; bases outside gene matches: 10. The germline gives CDR1 LNHNV, CDR2 YYDKDF (reference sequence). Here the CDR3 reads CATFRSGTGVYGYTF. For the CDR3, the DNA is TGTGCCACCTTTCGCTCCGGGACAGGGGTCTATGGCTACACCTTC.

This chain joins TRBV7-2 and TRBJ2-1; TRBD1 aligns across 7 bases. The junction had 8 bases not matched to a gene; V was cut back by 4 bases and J by 5 bases. The CDR3 consists of 15 residues. Germline V gene data show CDR1 as SGHTA and CDR2 as FQGNSA. CDR3 coding DNA: TGTGCCAGCAGCTGGGTGACAGGGACGAACAATGAGCAGTTCTTC. It translates to CASSWVTGTNNEQFF.

This rearrangement joins TRBV5-1 to TRBJ1-6; D gene unclear. CDR1 SGHRS and CDR2 YFSETQ come from the germline V gene. V was cut by 0 bases and J by 14 bases, with 18 bases left in between. This CDR3 spans 15 amino acids. The CDR3 region is CASSLASGEVFSLHF. CDR3 coding DNA: TGCGCCAGCAGCTTGGCGTCCGGGGAGGTCTTCTCCCTCCACTTT.

This rearrangement joins TRBV10-2 to TRBJ2-1; D gene uncertain. CDR3 length equals 11 residues. V was clipped by 5 bases and J by 5 bases, with 4 bases between them. Germline-derived CDR1 and CDR2 are WSHSY and SAAADI. DNA for the CDR3: TGCGCCAGCAGTCCCAACAATGAGCAGTTCTTC. Its protein is CASSPNNEQFF.

This clone was detected once. The rearrangement links TRBV18 to TRBJ2-5; 14 bases are a match to TRBD2. The germline V gene has CDR1 KGHSH and CDR2 LQKENI. V shed 2 bases, J shed 1 base, and the junction held 6 bases outside the gene matches. The CDR3 extends over 18 amino acids. The CDR3 protein is CASSPFGLAGGFQETQYF. CDR3 coding DNA: TGTGCCAGCTCACCATTCGGACTAGCGGGGGGATTCCAAGAGACCCAGTACTTC.

This sequence joins TRBV7-6 and TRBJ1-1; tentatively, D is TRBD1 (6 bases). This CDR3 has 15 residues. Germline lookup yields CDR1 SGHVS and CDR2 FNYEAQ. V was trimmed by 3 bases and J by 3 bases, leaving 14 bases between them. CDR3 nucleotide sequence: TGTGCCAGCAGCTTTTATCGAGGGGGGGACACTGAAGCTTTCTTT. Translated: CASSFYRGGDTEAFF.

This clone occurred once. The rearrangement joins TRBV30 to TRBJ1-4; tentative D call: TRBD1 (5 bases). Trimming left V 4 bases short and J 8 bases short, with 11 bases between. The CDR3 contains 12 residues. Germline V CDR1 and CDR2: GTSNPN, SVGIG (reference sequence). CDR3 in amino acids: CAWTLGGEKLFF. DNA for the CDR3: TGTGCCTGGACCCTGGGGGGGGAAAAACTGTTTTTT.

The sample holds one count of this clone. The sample carries other DNA sequences with the same CDR3. The chain is built from TRBV4-3 and TRBJ1-1; maybe TRBD1 (6 bases). CDR1 LGHNA and CDR2 YSLEER come from the germline V gene. CDR3 length: 13 amino acids. The V end was cut by 4 bases, the J end by 3 bases, with 9 bases between. As DNA, the CDR3 is TGCGCCAGCAGCCCACAGGGCTACACTGAAGCTTTCTTT. It yields the protein CASSPQGYTEAFF.